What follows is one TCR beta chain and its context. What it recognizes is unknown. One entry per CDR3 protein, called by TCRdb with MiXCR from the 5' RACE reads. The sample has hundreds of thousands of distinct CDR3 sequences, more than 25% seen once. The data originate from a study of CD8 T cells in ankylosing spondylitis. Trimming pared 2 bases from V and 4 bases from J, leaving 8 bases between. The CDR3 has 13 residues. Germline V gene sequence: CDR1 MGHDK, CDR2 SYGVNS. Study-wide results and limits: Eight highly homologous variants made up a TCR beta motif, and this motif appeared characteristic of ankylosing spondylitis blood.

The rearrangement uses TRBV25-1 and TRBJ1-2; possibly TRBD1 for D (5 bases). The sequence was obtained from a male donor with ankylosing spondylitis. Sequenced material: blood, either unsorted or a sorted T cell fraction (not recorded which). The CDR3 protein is CASSERQPYGYTF. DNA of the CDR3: TGTGCCAGCAGTGAACGACAGCCCTATGGCTACACCTTC.